This T cell receptor beta chain was recovered during a study of vaccination and CD4 T cells after COVID-19. Study details: Convalescent patients, SARS-CoV-2 positive by nasal swab PCR, comprised 10 or so mild cases and one severe case. General study results and limits: Going from approximately 21 to 40, median SARS-CoV-2-reactive clonotypes did not rise significantly.

The CDR3 has 13 amino acids. Trimming at V came to 5 bases and at J to 4 bases, leaving 6 bases not matched to a gene. Germline V gene sequence: CDR1 DFQATT, CDR2 SNEGSKA (reference sequence). A note on this clonotype: Its antigen is undetermined.

Time point given: late sampling 161 to 241 days after vaccination in three convalescent patients. Described treatment: roughly 10-day PBMC culture with coronavirus spike peptide pools or control peptides (ViraFEST assay). The Oncomine TCR Beta short-read assay was applied to DNA of cultured CD4+ T cells. TCRdb reprocessed the PCR reads with MiXCR, giving one entry per CDR3 protein. The sample lists about 15,000 distinct CDR3 sequences; around 48% were seen once. The sequences come from CD4+ T cells from blood, cultured in vitro, collected about 7 months after SARS-CoV-2 vaccination. The chain couples TRBV20-1 to TRBJ2-5, with 8 nucleotides matching TRBD1. The clonotype was recovered from a human donor who had recovered from COVID-19. CDR3 sequence: CSAPQGAAETQYF. The CDR3 nucleotides read TGCAGTGCTCCTCAGGGGGCCGCAGAGACCCAGTACTTC.